This T cell receptor (beta chain) derives from a study of blood T cells in healthy people across ages. The CDR3 consists of 17 residues. The germline gives CDR1 LNHNV, CDR2 YYDKDF (reference sequence). V shed 0 bases and J shed 0 bases, with 15 bases lying between them. Findings of the study overall: Strong correlation existed between TCR beta diversity and naive T cell percentage. As age increased, TCR beta diversity per million T cells fell in a roughly linear fashion.

Remarks on this clonotype: The antigen is not known.

PCR was performed a second time for about 7 to 11 cycles using a sample-barcoded 5' primer and a J-beta primer mix. Samples each returned at least 3 million CDR3-containing paired-end reads. TCRdb itself ran the 5' RACE reads through MiXCR, one entry per CDR3 protein. The sample has roughly 1,700,000 distinct CDR3 sequences; 25% to 30% are singletons. The sequencing input was blood. The TCR sequence derives from a woman in her twenties or thirties in good health. V is TRBV15 and J is TRBJ2-7, with D unresolved. The CDR3 sequence is CATSRDNGRRLSYEQYF. In DNA, the CDR3 is TGTGCCACCAGCAGAGATAATGGCAGACGCCTCTCCTACGAGCAGTACTTC.